Below, 27 T cell receptor beta chains from the same sample are listed, as sequenced in a study of cytotoxic CD8 clonotypes in ibrutinib-treated CLL. The method was immunoSEQ multiplex PCR; TCRdb's version includes in-frame clones alone and lacks a portion of them. The sample lists around 70,000 clones; over 75% were seen once. Here the sequenced sample was PBMCs, taken after 12 months of ibrutinib treatment. All receptors come from a human donor with chronic lymphocytic leukemia.

Concerning this clone itself: The junction departs from germline at one end; a sequencing error may be responsible. The chain links TRBV5-1 to TRBJ2-7; no definite D call. The germline gives CDR1 SGHRS, CDR2 YFSETQ. The CDR3 spans 15 residues. The CDR3 protein is CASSEDPYSSYEQYF. DNA for the CDR3: TGTGCCAGCAGCGAAGACCCTTACAGCTCCTACGAGCAGTACTTC.

The V call is TRBV6-5, the J call TRBJ1-2; 7 bases fit TRBD1. Losses at the gene ends were 5 bases for V and 3 bases for J; bases not matched to a gene: 9. CDR1 and CDR2 from the germline V gene are MNHEY and SVGAGI. The CDR3 totals 15 residues. This CDR3 reads CASSNRGPRDYGYTF. The CDR3 coding sequence is TGTGCCAGCAGTAACAGGGGCCCGAGGGACTATGGCTACACCTTC.

The rearrangement joins TRBV11-2 to TRBJ2-3, with 7 nucleotides matching TRBD1. V lost 5 bases and J lost 0; bases outside the gene matches: 5. Germline-derived CDR1 and CDR2 are SGHAT and FQNNGV. CDR3 length: 15 residues. CDR3 DNA sequence: TGTGCCAGCAGCCCGGACAGGATCAGCACAGATACGCAGTATTTT. Its translation: CASSPDRISTDTQYF.

The rearrangement joins TRBV30 to TRBJ2-3; TRBD2 aligns across 8 bases. The ends lost 5 bases at V and 1 base at J; junction bases unmatched: 5. Germline values: CDR1 GTSNPN, CDR2 SVGIG (reference sequence). The CDR3 runs 14 residues. CDR3 amino acids: CAWGSGSGTDTQYF. The CDR3, as DNA: TGTGCCTGGGGCAGCGGGAGCGGCACAGATACGCAGTATTTT.

This sequence joins TRBV5-1 and TRBJ2-3; perhaps D is TRBD1 or TRBD2 (5 bases each). V was shortened by 4 bases and J by 4 bases, with 19 bases between the two germline ends. Germline loops: CDR1 SGHRS, CDR2 YFSETQ. The CDR3 has 16 residues. In nucleotides, the CDR3 is TGCGCCAGCAGCAACCTCCGGGGCATGGGGGCAGATACGCAGTATTTT. This sequence encodes CASSNLRGMGADTQYF. Together with reference TRBV5-1 and TRBJ2-3, the CDR3 gives the full variable domain: KAGVTQTPRYLIKTRGQQVTLSCSPISGHRSVSWYQQTPGQGLQFLFEYFSETQRNKGNFPGRFSGRQFSNSRSEMNVSTLELGDSALYLCASSNLRGMGADTQYFGPGTRLTVL.

V and J are TRBV29-1 and TRBJ1-1; D possibly corresponds to TRBD1 (5 bases). The germline CDR1 and CDR2 sequences are SQVTM and ANQGSEA. The CDR3 length is 14 residues. V shed 7 bases and J shed 2 bases, with 17 bases lying between them. DNA of the CDR3: TGCAGCGGGGCAAACGCCAGGGTAAACACTGAAGCTTTCTTT. Translated, it gives CSGANARVNTEAFF.

In DNA form, the CDR3 reads TGTGCCAGCAGTGAAGATTGGGATGTATACAGCATACGTGGCTACACCTTC. Translating gives CASSEDWDVYSIRGYTF. The chain employs TRBV2 and TRBJ1-2, with D unclear. The CDR3 is 17 amino acids. The V and J ends lost 1 base and 7 bases respectively, with 22 bases between them. Germline CDR1 SNHLY, CDR2 FYNNEI.

V gene TRBV28 combines with J gene TRBJ2-7; TRBD1 or TRBD2 may be the D gene (5 bases each). Germline V gene data show CDR1 as MDHEN and CDR2 as SYDVKM. Trimming pared 2 bases from V and 8 bases from J, leaving 16 bases between. CDR3 size: 14 residues. CDR3 DNA: TGTGCCAGCAGTTTAGGGACCGGAACTACTCAGCAGTACTTC. Translation: CASSLGTGTTQQYF.

This sequence joins TRBV7-9 and TRBJ2-7; 7 nucleotides agree with TRBD1. V dropped 3 bases and J dropped 4; count of bases not matched to a gene: 9. Germline V gives CDR1 SEHNR, CDR2 FQNEAQ (reference sequence). The CDR3 consists of 15 residues. The CDR3 bases are TGTGCCAGCAGCTTTGCGGACAGGTTCGGGTACGAGCAGTACTTC. Translation: CASSFADRFGYEQYF.

J is TRBJ1-5 and V is TRBV19; no definite D call. CDR1 is LNHDA and CDR2 is SQIVND in the germline V gene (reference sequence). V gave up 7 bases and J gave up 5 bases, with 15 bases separating them. The CDR3 consists of 14 residues. This chain's CDR3 is CASNIRHTDQPQHF. The CDR3 bases are TGTGCCAGTAATATTCGACATACGGATCAGCCCCAGCATTTT. The entire variable domain, with the rest obtained from reference TRBV19 and TRBJ1-5, is as follows: DGGITQSPKYLFRKEGQNVTLSCEQNLNHDAMYWYRQDPGQGLRLIYYSQIVNDFQKGDIAEGYSVSREKKESFPLTVTSAQKNPTAFYLCASNIRHTDQPQHFGDGTRLSIL.

The CDR3 region has the DNA TGTGCCAGCAGTTTGGCCCTCCCGACGGCCGCACGCTATGGCTACACCTTC. Translated: CASSLALPTAARYGYTF. The chain carries TRBV27 and TRBJ1-2; D unresolved. Germline CDR1 reads MNHEY; CDR2 reads SMNVEV (reference sequence). V lost 3 bases to trimming and J lost 4 bases, with 21 bases between them. The CDR3 sequence is 17 residues long.

This chain uses TRBV7-8 with TRBJ2-3, with D perhaps TRBD1 (5 bases). The CDR3 is 14 amino acids. Germline values: CDR1 SGHVS, CDR2 FQNEAQ. V was shortened by 4 bases and J by 2 bases, with 10 bases between the two germline ends. The CDR3 here is CASSYDRFTDTQYF. The CDR3 DNA follows: TGTGCCAGCAGCTACGACAGATTCACAGATACGCAGTATTTT.

V gene TRBV27 combines with J gene TRBJ2-7, with no clear D. The CDR3 extends over 13 amino acids. V was pared by 2 bases and J by 2 bases, with 7 bases between. The germline V gene encodes CDR1 MNHEY and CDR2 SMNVEV (reference sequence). In nucleotides, the CDR3 is TGTGCCAGCAGTTTAGGCAAAACCTACGAGCAGTACTTC. It translates to CASSLGKTYEQYF.

The chain links TRBV6-1 to TRBJ2-1; D ambiguous. The CDR3 consists of 11 residues. Trimming took off 1 base at V and 15 bases at J, with 10 bases between the two ends. Germline V gene lookup returns CDR1 MNHNS and CDR2 SASEGT. The CDR3 DNA sequence: TGTGCCAGCAGTGAAGTAGGCGTAGGGTTCTTC. Amino acid sequence: CASSEVGVGFF.

This clone was observed a single time. The chain recombines TRBV6-5 with TRBJ1-1, with a tentative D call TRBD1 (5 bases). The germline V gene encodes CDR1 MNHEY and CDR2 SVGAGI. The ends were cut back, 6 bases at V and 2 bases at J, with 13 bases in the middle. This CDR3 is built from 14 residues. CDR3 protein: CASRQLGGNTEAFF. CDR3 coding DNA: TGTGCCAGCAGACAACTCGGGGGAAACACTGAAGCTTTCTTT.

V and J are TRBV18 and TRBJ2-7; 11 nucleotides match TRBD2. The CDR3 is 16 residues long. Germline loops: CDR1 KGHSH, CDR2 LQKENI. The V gene end was trimmed by 5 bases and the J gene end by 7 bases; junction bases not matched to a gene: 13. CDR3 loop: CASSSTSGTSREEQYF. For the CDR3, the DNA is TGTGCCAGCTCATCGACTAGCGGGACTTCCCGAGAGGAGCAGTACTTC. Supplemented by reference TRBV18 and TRBJ2-7, the full variable domain reads NAGVMQNPRHLVRRRGQEARLRCSPMKGHSHVYWYRQLPEEGLKFMVYLQKENIIDESGMPKERFSAEFPKEGPSILRIQQVVRGDSAAYFCASSSTSGTSREEQYFGPGTRLTVT.

The chain joins TRBV5-4 to TRBJ1-5; 10 nucleotides align to TRBD1. The CDR3 is 15 residues long. Germline values: CDR1 SGHNT, CDR2 YYREEE (reference sequence). Trimming cost V 0 bases and J 7 bases; bases outside gene matches: 4. The CDR3 spells CASSLGTGGSQPQHF. In DNA, the CDR3 is TGTGCCAGCAGCTTGGGGACAGGGGGATCCCAGCCCCAGCATTTT.

The CDR3 here is CSVEVWRGLAGETGELFF. Written as DNA, the CDR3 is TGCAGCGTTGAAGTTTGGAGGGGACTAGCGGGAGAAACCGGGGAGCTGTTTTTT. The gene calls are TRBV29-1 and TRBJ2-2; 14 bases fit TRBD2. This CDR3 comprises 18 residues. CDR1 and CDR2 from the germline V gene are SQVTM and ANQGSEA. V lost 1 base, J lost 5 bases, and 9 bases stayed unmatched.

This chain joins TRBV5-5 and TRBJ2-4; D is tentatively TRBD1 or TRBD2 (5 bases each). The length of the CDR3 is 13 residues. Looked up from germline, CDR1 is SGHKS and CDR2 is YYEKEE (reference sequence). The V end was cut by 2 bases, the J end by 16 bases, with 19 bases between. CDR3 bases: TGTGCCAGCAGCTTTGGTGTTGAGGGTCAGGGTTACTTC. Its protein product is CASSFGVEGQGYF.

There are a few counts of this clone. This chain uses TRBV19 with TRBJ1-5; 8 nucleotides match TRBD1. CDR3 length: 16 residues. The germline V gene encodes CDR1 LNHDA and CDR2 SQIVND (reference sequence). With V trimmed by 5 bases and J by 1 base, 7 bases remained unmatched. The CDR3 protein is CASSPHRGGSNQPQHF. The CDR3 bases are TGTGCCAGTAGTCCCCACAGGGGGGGGAGCAATCAGCCCCAGCATTTT.

A few counts support this clone. The gene calls are TRBV5-6 and TRBJ2-3; no definite D call. CDR3 size: 15 residues. The V and J ends lost 1 base and 1 base respectively, with 10 bases between them. Per the germline V gene, CDR1 is SGHDT and CDR2 is YYEEEE. CDR3 in amino acids: CASSLPADGTDTQYF. CDR3 coding DNA: TGTGCCAGCAGCTTGCCAGCCGACGGCACAGATACGCAGTATTTT.

This clone was found once. The genes are TRBV9 and TRBJ2-2; no clear D gene. The germline gives CDR1 SGDLS, CDR2 YYNGEE. The CDR3 covers 16 residues. With 2 bases removed from V and 4 bases from J, the gap between germline ends came to 15 bases. CDR3 protein: CASSVEIYGSTGELFF. CDR3 bases: TGTGCCAGCAGCGTGGAAATATATGGCAGCACCGGGGAGCTGTTTTTT.

V is TRBV11-3 and J is TRBJ2-3, with TRBD2 matching 16 bases. Germline CDR1 is SGHNT and CDR2 is YENEEA. V was clipped by 4 bases and J by 2 bases; unmatched bases: 6. CDR3 length: 18 amino acids. Here the CDR3 DNA reads TGTGCCAGCAGCTCAGGGACTAGCGGGAGGGCCATCACAGATACGCAGTATTTT. Amino acids: CASSSGTSGRAITDTQYF.

This chain connects TRBV27 to TRBJ2-3; 7 bases line up with TRBD2. The trim removed 5 bases at V and 6 bases at J, leaving 11 bases unmatched. The CDR3 runs 15 residues. Germline lookup yields CDR1 MNHEY and CDR2 SMNVEV (reference sequence). The CDR3: CASSASSGSGDTQYF. The CDR3 DNA follows: TGTGCCAGCAGTGCTTCTAGCGGCAGCGGGGATACGCAGTATTTT.

The chain uses TRBV15 and TRBJ2-3, with a weak D call TRBD1 (6 bases). V was pared by 9 bases and J by 2 bases, with 15 bases between. The CDR3 extends over 14 amino acids. Germline V gives CDR1 LNHNV, CDR2 YYDKDF (reference sequence). The CDR3 here is CATENRENTDTQYF. Here the CDR3 DNA reads TGTGCCACAGAGAACAGGGAAAACACAGATACGCAGTATTTT.

This clone was observed a handful of times. The chain links TRBV19 to TRBJ1-5; D gene uncertain. CDR1 is LNHDA, CDR2 SQIVND, per germline (reference sequence). The CDR3 extends over 14 amino acids. The germline V and J ends were trimmed by 5 bases and 3 bases, with 11 bases remaining between them. CDR3: CASSLGGNNQPQHF. CDR3 sequence (DNA): TGTGCCAGTAGTTTAGGAGGCAACAATCAGCCCCAGCATTTT.

This chain uses TRBV2 with TRBJ2-7; no clear D gene. CDR1 is SNHLY and CDR2 is FYNNEI in the germline V gene. Between the trimmed V and J ends, which lost 5 bases and 5 bases, there was a span of 7 bases. CDR3 length: 11 residues. The CDR3 nucleotides are TGTGCCAGCAGTCCCCTCAACGAGCAGTACTTC. This encodes CASSPLNEQYF.